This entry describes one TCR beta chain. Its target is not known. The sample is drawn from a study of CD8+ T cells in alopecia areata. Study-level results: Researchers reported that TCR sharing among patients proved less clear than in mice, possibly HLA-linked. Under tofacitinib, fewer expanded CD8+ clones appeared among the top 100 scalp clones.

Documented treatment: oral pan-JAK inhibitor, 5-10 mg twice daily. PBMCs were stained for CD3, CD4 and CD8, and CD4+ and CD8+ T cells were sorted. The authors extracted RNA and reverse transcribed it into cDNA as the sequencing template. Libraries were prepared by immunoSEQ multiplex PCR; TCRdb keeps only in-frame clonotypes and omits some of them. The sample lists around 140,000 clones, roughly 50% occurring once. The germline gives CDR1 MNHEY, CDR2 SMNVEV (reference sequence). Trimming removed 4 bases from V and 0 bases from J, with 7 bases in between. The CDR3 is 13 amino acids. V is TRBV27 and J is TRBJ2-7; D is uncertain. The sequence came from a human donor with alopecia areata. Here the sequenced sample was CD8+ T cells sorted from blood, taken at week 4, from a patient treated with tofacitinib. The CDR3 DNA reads TGTGCCAGCAGTTGGGCCCACTCCTACGAGCAGTACTTC. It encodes CASSWAHSYEQYF.